This TCR beta chain was recovered during a study of regulatory T cells in long-lasting Graves disease. Study background: For under 3 months, newly diagnosed Graves' patients had been taking antithyroid drugs.

In its sample, this clonotype was seen a few times. The time point was: newly diagnosed GD, antithyroid drugs for less than 3 months. With RNA extracted from PBMCs as input, the TCR library was made. The V end lost 0 bases, the J end lost 0 bases, and 10 bases lay between the germline ends. The CDR3 consists of 16 residues. Germline CDR1 SGHRS, CDR2 YFSETQ. Libraries of TCR beta came from iRepertoire HTBI primers plus Arm-PCR of CDR3 regions. Each CDR3 protein is one row after TCRdb ran MiXCR on the multiplex PCR reads. The sample yields a few hundred thousand distinct CDR3 sequences, about 15% seen once. The sample also formed part of further work on T cells in Graves' hyperthyroidism and ophthalmopathy.

This clonotype was obtained from a woman in her forties or fifties with Graves disease. The source was peripheral blood mononuclear cells (PBMCs), collected at new diagnosis, from a patient treated with antithyroid drugs. The chain uses TRBV5-1 and TRBJ1-3; D is unclear. DNA of the CDR3: TGCGCCAGCAGCTTGGCCGAGGATCCCTCTGGAAACACCATATATTTT. Protein product: CASSLAEDPSGNTIYF.